Presented here are 29 T cell receptor beta chains from one specimen sequenced in a study of graft-versus-host responses after intestinal transplantation. Some clones are missing from TCRdb's copy, which holds only in-frame ones; the method was immunoSEQ multiplex PCR. This sample has fewer than 10,000 clones, with roughly 80% found just once. Once graft tissue had been processed, intraepithelial and lamina propria lymphocytes were released. Material: ileum tissue, obtained 220 to 230 days after intestinal transplant. The receptor set was obtained from a human patient who received an intestinal transplant, so some T cells may come from the graft donor.

This chain uses TRBV28 with TRBJ1-1, with D possibly matching TRBD1 (5 bases). V lost 1 base and J 3 bases, leaving 9 bases between the germline ends. The length of the CDR3 is 14 residues. The germline V gene has CDR1 MDHEN and CDR2 SYDVKM. The CDR3 nucleotides are TGTGCCAGCAGTTTATCTACGGGGGACACTGAAGCTTTCTTT. This translates into CASSLSTGDTEAFF.

In its sample, this clone was seen once. The chain couples TRBV6-6 to TRBJ2-3; TRBD2 aligns across 11 bases. Germline CDR1 MNHNY, CDR2 SVGAGI (reference sequence). The CDR3 totals 15 residues. Trimming took 6 bases from V and 4 from J; bases not matched to a gene: 6. The CDR3 nucleotides read TGTGCCAGCAGGGGCACTAGCGGGGGTCCAGATACGCAGTATTTT. Translating gives CASRGTSGGPDTQYF.

The count of this clone is one. The CDR3 reads CASSPMREQPQHF. The CDR3 bases are TGTGCCAGCAGCCCGATGAGGGAGCAGCCCCAGCATTTT. This chain links TRBV5-4 with TRBJ1-5; D uncertain. The CDR3 covers 13 residues. Trimming shortened V by 4 bases and J by 7 bases, and 12 bases separated the two germline ends. CDR1 SGHNT and CDR2 YYREEE come from the germline V gene (reference sequence).

The chain joins TRBV15 to TRBJ2-7, with 8 bases fitting TRBD2. Germline CDR1 reads LNHNV; CDR2 reads YYDKDF (reference sequence). With V trimmed by 4 bases and J by 7 bases, 12 bases remained unmatched. This CDR3 spans 15 amino acids. DNA for the CDR3: TGTGCCACCAGCAAAGGGGAGGGAGGGACTAGGGAGCAGTACTTC. Its protein is CATSKGEGGTREQYF.

This clone has a handful of counts. This rearrangement joins TRBV30 to TRBJ2-2; possibly TRBD1 for D (6 bases). The CDR3 covers 13 residues. CDR1 GTSNPN and CDR2 SVGIG come from the germline V gene (reference sequence). Trimming stripped 3 bases from V and 4 bases from J, with 9 bases between. The CDR3 region has the DNA TGTGCCTGGAGGAACAGGGCCACCGGGGAGCTGTTTTTT. Its protein product is CAWRNRATGELFF.

The chain couples TRBV12-5 to TRBJ1-3, with 9 bases fitting TRBD1. Trimming removed 3 bases from V and 0 bases from J; junction bases left unmatched: 9. Germline V lookup: CDR1 LGHNT, CDR2 FRNRAP. CDR3 length: 18 residues. The CDR3, as DNA: TGTGCTAGTGGTTTCACGGGACAGGGCCTTCTCTCTGGAAACACCATATATTTT. It specifies CASGFTGQGLLSGNTIYF.

J is TRBJ2-2 and V is TRBV5-1; D not resolved. V lost 0 bases and J 2 bases, leaving 11 bases between the germline ends. CDR1 is SGHRS, CDR2 YFSETQ, per germline. The CDR3 is made up of 16 amino acids. The CDR3 coding sequence is TGCGCCAGCAGCTTGGACGGGTTCGGAAACACCGGGGAGCTGTTTTTT. This translates into CASSLDGFGNTGELFF.

The chain recombines TRBV10-1 with TRBJ2-3, with 7 bases matching TRBD2. The CDR3 consists of 16 residues. J lost 3 bases, V lost 0 bases, and 6 bases had no gene match. The germline gives CDR1 WNHNN, CDR2 SYGVQD (reference sequence). The CDR3 DNA sequence: TGCGCCAGCAGTGAGTCGAGCCTAGCGGCGACAGATACGCAGTATTTT. As protein: CASSESSLAATDTQYF.

The CDR3 sequence is CASSERLAGGRDTQYF. The DNA for the CDR3 is TGTGCCAGCAGTGAACGGCTGGCGGGGGGGAGGGATACGCAGTATTTT. This chain connects TRBV6-1 to TRBJ2-3, with 9 bases that match TRBD2. This CDR3 region has 16 residues. V lost 2 bases to trimming and J lost 6 bases; unmatched junction nucleotides: 9. CDR1 is MNHNS and CDR2 is SASEGT in the germline V gene.

CDR3 in amino acids: CASSHERSTYNEQFF. Here the CDR3 DNA reads TGTGCCAGCAGCCATGAGCGGAGTACCTACAATGAGCAGTTCTTC. The chain recombines TRBV28 with TRBJ2-1, with a weak D call TRBD2 (5 bases). CDR1 is MDHEN and CDR2 is SYDVKM in the germline V gene. The CDR3 extends over 15 amino acids. Trimming took off 6 bases at V and 2 bases at J, with 14 bases between the two ends. The whole variable domain, filled in from reference TRBV28 and TRBJ2-1, reads DVKVTQSSRYLVKRTGEKVFLECVQDMDHENMFWYRQDPGLGLRLIYFSYDVKMKEKGDIPEGYSVSREKKERFSLILESASTNQTSMYLCASSHERSTYNEQFFGPGTRLTVL.

V gene TRBV5-6 combines with J gene TRBJ2-7; the D gene is possibly TRBD1 (6 bases). With 0 bases removed from V and 2 bases from J, the gap between germline ends came to 15 bases. CDR3 length equals 16 residues. Looked up from germline, CDR1 is SGHDT and CDR2 is YYEEEE. The CDR3 sequence is CASSLDTNRVTYEQYF. The CDR3 coding sequence is TGTGCCAGCAGCTTGGATACGAACAGGGTGACCTACGAGCAGTACTTC.

The rearrangement joins TRBV6-1 to TRBJ1-2, with TRBD1 as a possible D gene (6 bases). V lost 6 bases to trimming and J lost 8 bases, with 13 bases between them. Per the germline V gene, CDR1 is MNHNS and CDR2 is SASEGT. This CDR3 is 12 amino acids long. The CDR3 DNA sequence: TGTGCCAGCAGCGGACAGCTGGGGGGCTACACCTTC. This codes for CASSGQLGGYTF.

This chain connects TRBV7-9 to TRBJ2-7; possibly TRBD2 for D (6 bases). The CDR3 has 16 residues. Germline V lookup: CDR1 SEHNR, CDR2 FQNEAQ (reference sequence). Trimming took off 3 bases at V and 0 bases at J, with 15 bases between the two ends. DNA for the CDR3: TGTGCCAGCAGCTTTGACCGGGACTCGAGCTCCTACGAGCAGTACTTC. Its translation is CASSFDRDSSSYEQYF.

The CDR3 here is CASRGDIYGYTF. The CDR3 coding sequence is TGTGCCAGCAGGGGGGACATCTATGGCTACACCTTC. The V call is TRBV6-1, the J call TRBJ1-2; TRBD1 might be the D (6 bases). There are 12 residues in the CDR3. Looked up from germline, CDR1 is MNHNS and CDR2 is SASEGT. V gave up 6 bases and J gave up 4 bases, with 9 bases separating them.

This chain uses TRBV7-2 with TRBJ2-3, with TRBD1 matching 8 bases. Germline lookup yields CDR1 SGHTA and CDR2 FQGNSA. The CDR3 has 14 residues. With 5 bases clipped from V and 6 bases from J, the junction kept 7 bases outside the gene matches. The CDR3 spells CASSTRTGRDTQYF. In nucleotides, the CDR3 is TGTGCCAGCAGCACTCGGACAGGGAGGGATACGCAGTATTTT.

The chain links TRBV7-8 to TRBJ1-3; possibly TRBD1 for D (6 bases). Per germline, CDR1 SGHVS and CDR2 FQNEAQ. This CDR3 region has 14 residues. V dropped 6 bases and J dropped 1 base, with 10 bases sitting between them. The CDR3 DNA reads as TGTGCCAGCAGGAATACAGGGTCTGGAAACACCATATATTTT. Its protein is CASRNTGSGNTIYF. Full variable domain (missing parts from reference TRBV7-8 and TRBJ1-3): GAGVSQSPRYKVAKRGQDVALRCDPISGHVSLFWYQQALGQGPEFLTYFQNEAQLDKSGLPSDRFFAERPEGSVSTLKIQRTQQEDSAVYLCASRNTGSGNTIYFGEGSWLTVV.

V is TRBV11-2 and J is TRBJ2-1, with 8 bases fitting TRBD2. CDR1 is SGHAT, CDR2 FQNNGV, per germline. The CDR3 is 16 amino acids. V was clipped by 1 base and J by 7 bases; unmatched bases: 9. CDR3 residues: CASSLVPAGVKNEQFF. The CDR3 DNA follows: TGTGCCAGCAGCTTAGTCCCAGCGGGAGTCAAGAATGAGCAGTTCTTC. Variable domain in full (rest from reference TRBV11-2 and TRBJ2-1): EAGVAQSPRYKIIEKRQSVAFWCNPISGHATLYWYQQILGQGPKLLIQFQNNGVVDDSQLPKDRFSAERLKGVDSTLKIQPAKLEDSAVYLCASSLVPAGVKNEQFFGPGTRLTVL.

The chain carries TRBV5-5 and TRBJ1-4; 8 bases agree with TRBD1. Germline lookup yields CDR1 SGHKS and CDR2 YYEKEE (reference sequence). V trimming: 3 bases; J trimming: 5 bases; junction bases outside the gene matches: 0. This CDR3 has 13 residues. The CDR3 region is CASSWTGNEKLFF. In DNA form, the CDR3 reads TGTGCCAGCAGCTGGACAGGGAATGAAAAACTGTTTTTT.

The CDR3 is CAASGRQEEQYF. Here the CDR3 DNA reads TGTGCCGCCAGCGGGCGGCAAGAGGAGCAGTACTTC. The chain couples TRBV7-9 to TRBJ2-7; tentative D call: TRBD2 (6 bases). Germline CDR1 and CDR2: SEHNR and FQNEAQ (reference sequence). This CDR3 comprises 12 residues. With 11 bases removed from V and 7 bases from J, the gap between germline ends came to 18 bases.

The V call is TRBV11-2, the J call TRBJ2-5, with D maybe TRBD1 (6 bases). This CDR3 contains 16 residues. Deletions cut 0 bases from V and 5 bases from J, with 16 bases between. Germline V CDR1 and CDR2: SGHAT, FQNNGV. DNA of the CDR3: TGTGCCAGCAGCTTAGATGTACTAAGGGGGTCTGAGACCCAGTACTTC. It encodes CASSLDVLRGSETQYF.

This chain joins TRBV16 and TRBJ2-7; 7 bases agree with TRBD1. CDR1 is KGHSY and CDR2 is FQNENV in the germline V gene. V lost 0 bases and J lost 5; bases outside the gene matches: 13. The CDR3 contains 17 residues. The CDR3 loop is CASSQSYGQGVRNEQYF. Here the CDR3 DNA reads TGTGCCAGCAGCCAATCGTATGGGCAGGGGGTCCGTAACGAGCAGTACTTC.

The chain carries TRBV20-1 and TRBJ1-1; 7 nucleotides match TRBD1. The J segment lost 8 bases and the V segment lost 3 bases, leaving 3 bases of the junction unmatched. The CDR3 covers 11 residues. From germline, CDR1 is DFQATT and CDR2 SNEGSKA (reference sequence). CDR3 loop: CSARETGEAFF. The CDR3 DNA is TGCAGTGCTAGGGAGACAGGGGAAGCTTTCTTT.

The chain recombines TRBV5-8 with TRBJ2-3; 9 nucleotides agree with TRBD1. The CDR3 totals 15 residues. Germline V gene sequence: CDR1 SGHTS, CDR2 YDEGEE. The J segment lost 2 bases and the V segment lost 4 bases, leaving 5 bases of the junction unmatched. In nucleotides, the CDR3 is TGTGCCAGCAGCACAGGGACAGGGAACACAGATACGCAGTATTTT. It encodes CASSTGTGNTDTQYF.

The chain links TRBV19 to TRBJ1-1; 7 positions match TRBD1. The CDR3 runs to 16 residues. CDR1 LNHDA and CDR2 SQIVND come from the germline V gene (reference sequence). The V and J ends lost 6 bases and 0 bases, in that order; junction bases with no gene match: 10. The CDR3 sequence is CASRLTGEGMNTEAFF. DNA of the CDR3: TGTGCCAGTAGGCTAACAGGGGAAGGGATGAACACTGAAGCTTTCTTT.

The chain carries TRBV6-1 and TRBJ1-5; possible D gene TRBD1, 6 bases. V was shortened by 6 bases and J by 7 bases, with 13 bases between the two germline ends. In germline, CDR1 is MNHNS, CDR2 SASEGT. The CDR3 consists of 13 residues. The DNA for the CDR3 is TGTGCCAGCAGACATAATAGGGGGCAGCCCCAGCATTTT. As protein: CASRHNRGQPQHF.

The chain recombines TRBV4-3 with TRBJ2-7; the match to TRBD1 covers 7 bases. The germline V gene has CDR1 LGHNA and CDR2 YSLEER. J lost 4 bases, V lost 1 base, and 7 bases had no gene match. CDR3 length: 15 residues. The CDR3 DNA reads as TGCGCCAGCAGCCAAGGCTGGGACAGTGGGTACGAGCAGTACTTC. It yields the protein CASSQGWDSGYEQYF.

V gene TRBV10-3 combines with J gene TRBJ1-2; 10 nucleotides line up with TRBD1. Germline-derived CDR1 and CDR2 are ENHRY and SYGVKD. With V trimmed by 6 bases and J by 4 bases, 5 bases remained unmatched. This CDR3 is 14 amino acids long. The CDR3 coding sequence is TGTGCCATCAGGGGGGGACAGGGGAGCTATGGCTACACCTTC. It encodes CAIRGGQGSYGYTF.

V is TRBV11-3 and J is TRBJ2-7, with 16 bases aligning to TRBD2. CDR1 is SGHNT, CDR2 YENEEA, per germline. Trimming removed 3 bases from V and 3 bases from J; junction bases left unmatched: 8. The CDR3 is 18 residues long. In DNA form, the CDR3 reads TGTGCCAGCAGCTTTTTCCTTGGGACTAGCGGGGGGGACTACGAGCAGTACTTC. Translated, it gives CASSFFLGTSGGDYEQYF.

As regards this clone: At one end the junction does not follow the germline gene, possibly because of a read error. This same CDR3 is encoded by further DNA sequences in the sample. The V gene is TRBV9, the J gene TRBJ1-1; maybe TRBD1 (5 bases). This CDR3 region has 14 residues. Per the germline V gene, CDR1 is SGDLS and CDR2 is YYNGEE. CDR3 sequence: CASSVLGGNAEAFF. CDR3 coding DNA: TGTGCTAGCAGCGTACTCGGGGGGAACGCTGAAGCTTTCTTT. Together with reference TRBV9 and TRBJ1-1, the CDR3 gives the full variable domain: DSGVTQTPKHLITATGQRVTLRCSPRSGDLSVYWYQQSLDQGLQFLIQYYNGEERAKGNILERFSAQQFPDLHSELNLSSLELGDSALYFCASSVLGGNAEAFFGQGTRLTVV.